This TCR beta chain stems from a study of OX40 agonist ivuxolimab in advanced cancers. Overall study: At doses from 0.01 to 10 mg/kg, patients were given intravenous ivuxolimab every 2 weeks. Partial responses occurred in Three dose-escalation patients, one with hepatocellular carcinoma and two with cutaneous melanoma.

CDR1 and CDR2 from the germline V gene are WNHNN and SYGVQD (reference sequence). Trimming left V 0 bases short and J 2 bases short, with 11 bases between. The CDR3 has 16 amino acids. On this clone: As yet, its antigen is unknown.

The method was immunoSEQ multiplex PCR; TCRdb's version includes in-frame clones alone and lacks a portion of them. The table has approximately 44,000 clones, approximately 80% seen once. Broader study findings: There were also nonresponders showing low normalized T-cell clonal expansion. Among the lowest levels of clonal expansion were found in partial responders at 0.1-3.0 mg/kg.

The gene calls are TRBV10-1 and TRBJ1-3; possibly TRBD1 for D (5 bases). The sequence came from an adult with an advanced solid tumor such as melanoma, head and neck, liver or kidney cancer. Sequenced here: CD4+ or CD8+ T cells sorted from blood, sampled in a trial of the OX40 agonist ivuxolimab. CDR3 region: CASSESRDGPGNTIYF. CDR3 DNA sequence: TGCGCCAGCAGTGAGTCCCGGGACGGTCCTGGAAACACCATATATTTT.